These 19 T cell receptor beta chains were sequenced from one sample in a study of human T cells and chemical hapten exposure. MiXCR, applied by TCRdb to the RACE reads, yields one record per CDR3 protein. The sample consists of about 85,000 distinct CDR3 sequences, about 9% of them appearing once. Time point meaning: pre-sensitization, week 0. The treatment denotes: therapeutic diphenylcyclopropenone sensitization with weekly scalp DPC. The input for sequencing was whole blood, taken in connection with sensitization to the hapten diphenylcyclopropenone (DPC). The receptors were sampled from a man aged 40-49 years with alopecia areata. Some clones in this sample may be carry-over from other donors' samples.

Of note for this clonotype: A much larger clone lies a single base off, so this may be a read error. CDR3 protein: CDSSYSAGAETQYF. CDR3 DNA: TGTGACAGCAGTTACTCTGCGGGAGCGGAGACCCAGTACTTC. The rearrangement joins TRBV6-5 to TRBJ2-5, with TRBD2 matching 7 bases. Germline lookup yields CDR1 MNHEY and CDR2 SVGAGI. The length of the CDR3 is 14 residues.

This clonotype appeared a few times. The chain carries TRBV29-1 and TRBJ1-1, with D perhaps TRBD1 (5 bases). This CDR3 is built from 12 residues. Germline assignment: CDR1 SQVTM and CDR2 ANQGSEA. V was shortened by 6 bases and J by 2 bases, with 10 bases between the two germline ends. CDR3 in DNA: TGCAGCGTAATAACAGGTAACACTGAAGCTTTCTTT. Translated, it gives CSVITGNTEAFF. The full variable domain, in which reference TRBV29-1 and TRBJ1-1 provide the parts outside the CDR3, is SAVISQKPSRDICQRGTSLTIQCQVDSQVTMMFWYRQQPGQSLTLIATANQGSEATYESGFVIDKFPISRPNLTFSTLTVSNMSPEDSSIYLCSVITGNTEAFFGQGTRLTVV.

This clonotype came up many times. V gene TRBV6-1 combines with J gene TRBJ2-1; 11 bases are shared with TRBD2. Germline V lookup: CDR1 MNHNS, CDR2 SASEGT. CDR3 length: 15 amino acids. V dropped 6 bases and J dropped 7; count of bases not matched to a gene: 8. The CDR3 nucleotides are TGTGCCAGCAGCGTTTATAGCGGGAGGGCGAATGAGCAGTTCTTC. Its protein product is CASSVYSGRANEQFF.

This clonotype was seen at least ten times. The chain carries TRBV20-1 and TRBJ1-2, with no clear D. The V gene's germline CDR1 is DFQATT and CDR2 SNEGSKA (reference sequence). The CDR3 is 14 amino acids. The V end was cut by 1 base, the J end by 0 bases, with 9 bases between. CDR3 coding DNA: TGCAGTGCTAGAGTGGCAGCTACTAACTATGGCTACACCTTC. Amino acid sequence: CSARVAATNYGYTF.

This clonotype was recorded a few times. The J gene is TRBJ2-3, the V gene TRBV13; TRBD1 aligns across 8 bases. The CDR3 consists of 16 residues. With 5 bases clipped from V and 0 bases from J, the junction kept 7 bases outside the gene matches. Germline V gene sequence: CDR1 PRHDT, CDR2 FYEKMQ (reference sequence). The CDR3 reads CASSRRQGASTDTQYF. CDR3 coding DNA: TGTGCCAGCAGCCGCCGGCAGGGGGCCAGCACAGATACGCAGTATTTT.

This clonotype came up many times. This chain uses TRBV4-1 with TRBJ2-1; 11 nucleotides align to TRBD2. Germline loops: CDR1 MGHRA, CDR2 YSYEKL. J lost 16 bases, V lost 0 bases, and 14 bases had no gene match. The CDR3 is 16 amino acids. The CDR3 spells CASSQDLGLLAGGKFF. The CDR3 DNA is TGCGCCAGCAGCCAAGATCTAGGTCTGCTAGCGGGAGGAAAATTCTTC.

This clonotype appeared many times. The chain is built from TRBV7-2 and TRBJ2-1, with 13 bases matching TRBD2. J was trimmed by 5 bases and V by 3 bases; bases with no gene match: 1. Germline V gene sequence: CDR1 SGHTA, CDR2 FQGNSA. CDR3 length: 15 residues. The CDR3 protein is CASSLGLAGHNEQFF. The CDR3 DNA is TGTGCCAGCAGCTTGGGACTAGCGGGACACAATGAGCAGTTCTTC. The entire variable domain, with the rest obtained from reference TRBV7-2 and TRBJ2-1, is as follows: GAGVSQSPSNKVTEKGKDVELRCDPISGHTALYWYRQSLGQGLEFLIYFQGNSAPDKSGLPSDRFSAERTGGSVSTLTIQRTQQEDSAVYLCASSLGLAGHNEQFFGPGTRLTVL.

V usage is TRBV19 and J usage is TRBJ2-1; 9 nucleotides match TRBD1. This CDR3 region has 16 residues. The trim removed 5 bases at V and 6 bases at J, leaving 11 bases unmatched. Germline CDR1 is LNHDA and CDR2 is SQIVND (reference sequence). The CDR3 region is CASSATGGRLGNEQFF. Written as DNA, the CDR3 is TGTGCCAGTAGTGCCACAGGGGGCCGGTTGGGCAATGAGCAGTTCTTC.

This clonotype was observed a handful of times. The rearrangement joins TRBV6-1 to TRBJ2-3; TRBD1 aligns across 8 bases. Unmatched junction bases numbered 21, after V lost 4 bases and J lost 3 bases. This CDR3 has 20 amino acids. Germline V gene data show CDR1 as MNHNS and CDR2 as SASEGT. The CDR3 here is CASSGRQGSVFFVLTDTQYF. The CDR3 DNA sequence: TGTGCCAGCAGTGGGAGACAGGGGTCCGTATTCTTTGTCTTGACAGATACGCAGTATTTT.

In its sample, this clonotype was seen many times. V and J are TRBV12-3 or TRBV12-4 and TRBJ1-2; D gene uncertain. V was pared by 3 bases and J by 5 bases, with 13 bases between. The CDR3 totals 14 residues. This chain's CDR3 is CASSFLDGVYGYTF. CDR3 sequence (DNA): TGTGCCAGCAGTTTCTTGGACGGAGTGTATGGCTACACCTTC.

This clonotype was counted ten times or more. V is TRBV12-3 or TRBV12-4 and J is TRBJ1-3; D is perhaps TRBD1 (5 bases). The V and J ends lost 5 bases and 0 bases respectively, with 11 bases between them. The CDR3 totals 15 residues. The DNA of the CDR3 is TGTGCCAGCAGTCCCCTTGGGGCCTCTGGAAACACCATATATTTT. Its translation is CASSPLGASGNTIYF.

The chain links TRBV20-1 to TRBJ2-7; D is possibly TRBD2 (6 bases). The CDR3 has 15 amino acids. CDR1 is DFQATT and CDR2 is SNEGSKA in the germline V gene (reference sequence). Trimming removed 6 bases at V and 0 bases at J, with 18 bases between. The CDR3 protein is CSAAPGLHPSYEQYF. In nucleotides, the CDR3 is TGCAGTGCGGCACCGGGACTTCACCCCTCCTACGAGCAGTACTTC.

Ten or more counts support this clonotype. The chain employs TRBV6-5 and TRBJ1-2; D possibly corresponds to TRBD1 (5 bases). With 5 bases removed from V and 2 bases from J, the gap between germline ends came to 15 bases. The CDR3 totals 15 residues. Germline CDR1 and CDR2: MNHEY and SVGAGI. The CDR3 DNA is TGTGCCAGCAGTCCTCTACGGGGGGGAAACTATGGCTACACCTTC. It codes for CASSPLRGGNYGYTF.

This clonotype was detected ten times or more. CDR3 amino acids: CSARFGETNTEAFF. The CDR3 DNA is TGCAGTGCTAGATTCGGGGAGACGAACACTGAAGCTTTCTTT. The chain couples TRBV20-1 to TRBJ1-1, with D hard to call. The germline V gene has CDR1 DFQATT and CDR2 SNEGSKA (reference sequence). This CDR3 is built from 14 residues. Trimming removed 2 bases at V and 1 base at J, with 11 bases between.

This clonotype was seen many times. V and J are TRBV5-1 and TRBJ1-1; 7 nucleotides align to TRBD1. CDR3 length: 13 residues. Germline CDR1 reads SGHRS; CDR2 reads YFSETQ. V lost 4 bases to trimming and J lost 7 bases; unmatched junction nucleotides: 7. CDR3 nucleotide sequence: TGCGCCAGCAGCCCATACGACAGGGATGAAGCTTTCTTT. Amino acids: CASSPYDRDEAFF.

A few counts support this clonotype. The chain joins TRBV6-5 to TRBJ1-2; 10 bases map to TRBD1. Germline V gives CDR1 MNHEY, CDR2 SVGAGI. V shed 5 bases, J shed 7 bases, and the junction held 10 bases outside the gene matches. This CDR3 contains 15 residues. CDR3 sequence reads: CASSTTGTGDRGYTF. CDR3 sequence (DNA): TGTGCCAGCAGTACAACCGGGACAGGGGATCGTGGCTACACCTTC.

The sample holds a few counts of this clonotype. The chain combines TRBV6-2 or TRBV6-3 with TRBJ2-2, with TRBD2 matching 9 bases. V dropped 2 bases and J dropped 2; count of bases not matched to a gene: 9. This CDR3 has 18 amino acids. The V gene's germline CDR1 is MNHEY and CDR2 SVGEGT. In DNA form, the CDR3 reads TGTGCCAGCAGTTACAACTACAGAGCGGGAGGTAACACCGGGGAGCTGTTTTTT. It encodes CASSYNYRAGGNTGELFF.

The table lists this clonotype with many counts. The V gene is TRBV5-4, the J gene TRBJ1-2; D call uncertain. Deletions cut 1 base from V and 2 bases from J, with 12 bases between. CDR3 length equals 15 residues. Per germline, CDR1 SGHNT and CDR2 YYREEE (reference sequence). CDR3 DNA sequence: TGTGCCAGCAGCTTGCCTGGACCGATGAACTATGGCTACACCTTC. It yields the protein CASSLPGPMNYGYTF. The full variable domain, rest sourced from reference TRBV5-4 and TRBJ1-2, is ETGVTQSPTHLIKTRGQQVTLRCSSQSGHNTVSWYQQALGQGPQFIFQYYREEENGRGNFPPRFSGLQFPNYSSELNVNALELDDSALYLCASSLPGPMNYGYTFGSGTRLTVV.

The chain carries TRBV7-6 and TRBJ2-2; maybe TRBD1 (7 bases). The CDR3 has 17 amino acids. The V and J ends lost 5 bases and 5 bases respectively, with 21 bases between them. Germline CDR1 and CDR2: SGHVS and FNYEAQ. DNA of the CDR3: TGTGCCAGCAGCGCGCGACAGGGCCTCGCGGGGACCGGGGAGCTGTTTTTT. Residues: CASSARQGLAGTGELFF.